The text below deals with one T cell receptor (beta chain). This entry is derived from a study of blood T cell repertoires in COVID-19. The CDR3 runs 17 residues. Repertoires were generated with immunoSEQ multiplex PCR, while TCRdb's copy carries only in-frame clones and drops some. The top ten clones hold roughly 0.72% of a sample with approximately 490,000 clones, about nine tenths of them seen once. Those who participated ranged in age from roughly 18 to 100 years and resided in about two dozen US areas. The TCR sequence derives from a woman in her late teens or twenties who had recovered from COVID-19. Sequenced: PBMCs or T cells enriched from blood (not recorded which). V usage is TRBV21-1 and J usage is TRBJ2-5; the D call in the table, TRBD2, was not verified against the DNA. TRBV21-1 is a pseudogene segment. CDR3 DNA: TGTGCCAGCAGCAAAGTTGCGGGGGGCCATCCGGGAGAGACCCAGTACTTC. This translates into CASSKVAGGHPGETQYF.